Listed below are T cell receptor beta chains from one sample, sequenced in a study of blood T cell repertoires in COVID-19. Sequencing was performed with immunoSEQ multiplex PCR; in TCRdb, only in-frame clones are kept and a portion is missing. The table has 120,000 or so clones, around nine tenths seen once. The sample taken for sequencing was peripheral blood. The receptors originated from a woman over 75 with acute or convalescent COVID-19. Both conserved end residues are part of each CDR3. Each record gives: V gene, J gene, clone size, D gene, CDR3 protein, CDR3 DNA. A D gene is named only where the DNA matches it firmly. Clone size is shown for a subset of rows, as once, few, many or a class of expanded clone.

V gene: TRBV6-2/TRBV6-3
J gene: TRBJ2-7
clone size: .
D gene: .
CDR3 protein: CASSDRRGTGSYEQYF
CDR3 DNA: TGTGCCAGCAGTGACAGGCGAGGTACAGGCTCCTACGAGCAGTACTTC

V gene: TRBV29-1
J gene: TRBJ2-1
clone size: .
D gene: .
CDR3 protein: CSGGGFSYNEQFF
CDR3 DNA: TGCAGCGGTGGAGGGTTCTCCTACAATGAGCAGTTCTTC

V gene: TRBV28
J gene: TRBJ1-2
clone size: few
D gene: TRBD1
CDR3 protein: CASSHPGTVNYGYTF
CDR3 DNA: TGTGCCAGCAGTCACCCCGGGACAGTCAACTATGGCTACACCTTC

V gene: TRBV27
J gene: TRBJ2-1
clone size: .
D gene: TRBD2
CDR3 protein: CASSYLAGGPRNEQFF
CDR3 DNA: TGTGCCAGCAGTTACCTAGCGGGAGGGCCTAGAAATGAGCAGTTCTTC

V gene: TRBV6-5
J gene: TRBJ1-2
clone size: .
D gene: TRBD1
CDR3 protein: CASSFRQGEGYGYTF
CDR3 DNA: TGTGCCAGCAGTTTCCGACAGGGAGAGGGCTATGGCTACACCTTC

V gene: TRBV5-1
J gene: TRBJ2-3
clone size: .
D gene: TRBD2
CDR3 protein: CASKASGATTDTQYF
CDR3 DNA: TGCGCCAGCAAGGCCAGCGGGGCGACCACAGATACGCAGTATTTT

V gene: TRBV25-1
J gene: TRBJ1-4
clone size: few
D gene: TRBD1
CDR3 protein: CASATGWEKLFF
CDR3 DNA: TGTGCCAGCGCGACAGGGTGGGAAAAACTGTTTTTT

V gene: TRBV19
J gene: TRBJ2-1
clone size: .
D gene: TRBD1
CDR3 protein: CASNNGTGHTYNEQFF
CDR3 DNA: TGTGCCAGTAATAATGGGACAGGGCATACCTACAATGAGCAGTTCTTC

V gene: TRBV20-1
J gene: TRBJ1-6
clone size: .
D gene: .
CDR3 protein: CSASRLTGLPLNSPLHF
CDR3 DNA: TGCAGTGCTAGTAGGCTCACAGGTCTTCCGCTGAATTCACCCCTCCACTTT

V gene: TRBV6-2/TRBV6-3
J gene: TRBJ2-7
clone size: once
D gene: .
CDR3 protein: CASSWGPDQNYEQYF
CDR3 DNA: TGTGCCAGCAGCTGGGGCCCCGACCAGAACTACGAGCAGTACTTC

V gene: TRBV2
J gene: TRBJ2-3
clone size: .
D gene: .
CDR3 protein: CASSEGPRDTQYF
CDR3 DNA: TGTGCCAGCAGTGAAGGGCCCCGAGATACGCAGTATTTT

V gene: TRBV7-3
J gene: TRBJ2-3
clone size: once
D gene: .
CDR3 protein: CASSPGGAGDTQYF
CDR3 DNA: TGTGCCAGCAGCCCTGGGGGGGCCGGAGATACGCAGTATTTT

V gene: TRBV5-1
J gene: TRBJ1-5
clone size: once
D gene: .
CDR3 protein: CASSPGGGDQPQHF
CDR3 DNA: TGCGCCAGCAGCCCGGGAGGGGGTGATCAGCCCCAGCATTTT

V gene: TRBV3-1/TRBV3-2
J gene: TRBJ2-1
clone size: .
D gene: TRBD2
CDR3 protein: CASSRAGGDHEQFF
CDR3 DNA: TGTGCCAGCAGCCGAGCGGGGGGGGACCATGAGCAGTTCTTC

V gene: TRBV18
J gene: TRBJ2-1
clone size: .
D gene: TRBD1
CDR3 protein: CASSSRQGGSRTSSNNEQFF
CDR3 DNA: TGTGCCAGCTCATCACGACAGGGGGGGAGTCGAACTAGTAGTAACAATGAGCAGTTCTTC

V gene: TRBV5-1
J gene: TRBJ2-2
clone size: .
D gene: .
CDR3 protein: CASSLPGGNTGELFF
CDR3 DNA: TGCGCCAGCAGCTTGCCGGGGGGCAACACCGGGGAGCTGTTTTTT

V gene: TRBV7-3
J gene: TRBJ1-1
clone size: .
D gene: .
CDR3 protein: CASSLEGQNTEAFF
CDR3 DNA: TGTGCCAGCAGCTTAGAGGGACAAAACACTGAAGCTTTCTTT

V gene: TRBV7-2
J gene: TRBJ1-1
clone size: .
D gene: .
CDR3 protein: CASSLVSRQLNTEAFF
CDR3 DNA: TGTGCCAGCAGCTTAGTCAGCCGACAGCTTAACACTGAAGCTTTCTTT

V gene: TRBV6-2/TRBV6-3
J gene: TRBJ1-5
clone size: few
D gene: .
CDR3 protein: CASSRASRGQPQHF
CDR3 DNA: TGTGCCAGCAGTCGCGCTAGCCGTGGCCAGCCCCAGCATTTT